This passage covers 20 T cell receptor beta chains from one sample sequenced in a study of T cell changes during pregnancy in multiple sclerosis. The table came from immunoSEQ multiplex PCR; TCRdb's copy has only in-frame clones and leaves some out. The sample has around 13,000 clones, approximately 88% seen once. Source: CD8+ T cells from peripheral blood mononuclear cells, taken in the second trimester of pregnancy. The origin of the receptors is a female donor in good health, enrolled as a control in a pregnancy study.

This clone has a handful of counts. The chain is built from TRBV2 and TRBJ1-1; the D is unclear. This CDR3 is 14 amino acids long. V lost 3 bases and J lost 2, with 10 bases in between. CDR1 is SNHLY, CDR2 FYNNEI, per germline. CDR3 loop: CASSDENSNTEAFF. The CDR3 DNA is TGTGCCAGCAGTGACGAAAACAGTAACACTGAAGCTTTCTTT.

In DNA form, the CDR3 reads TGCAGCGTCGACCCCGGGACTAGTCCGGAGCAGTTCTTC. It encodes CSVDPGTSPEQFF. The chain uses TRBV29-1 and TRBJ2-1, with TRBD2 matching over 8 bases. CDR1 is SQVTM, CDR2 ANQGSEA, per germline. This CDR3 comprises 13 residues. Trimming removed 6 bases from V and 10 bases from J; junction bases left unmatched: 11.

The CDR3 coding sequence is TGTGCCAGCAGCGCAAAGGGAGGTCCCTACGAGCAGTACTTC. Translation gives CASSAKGGPYEQYF. V and J are TRBV9 and TRBJ2-7; D is perhaps TRBD2 (6 bases). Germline values: CDR1 SGDLS, CDR2 YYNGEE. V shed 3 bases and J shed 2 bases, with 12 bases lying between them. CDR3 length: 14 amino acids.

V usage is TRBV7-9 and J usage is TRBJ2-7; a weak D match, TRBD1 (5 bases). The V end was cut by 6 bases, the J end by 6 bases, with 15 bases between. This CDR3 has 13 amino acids. Germline V gene lookup returns CDR1 SEHNR and CDR2 FQNEAQ (reference sequence). The CDR3 DNA follows: TGTGCCAGCAGTACGGCAGGGAAAGGCGAGCAGTACTTC. It translates to CASSTAGKGEQYF.

This clone is a singleton in its sample. The chain uses TRBV15 and TRBJ2-5; D not resolved. This CDR3 contains 11 residues. The V and J ends lost 3 bases and 4 bases respectively, with 3 bases between them. CDR1 and CDR2 (germline): LNHNV, YYDKDF (reference sequence). The CDR3 region has the DNA TGTGCCACCAGCAGCAGAGAGACCCAGTACTTC. It translates to CATSSRETQYF.

The rearrangement joins TRBV27 to TRBJ2-7; D possibly corresponds to TRBD1 (6 bases). V shed 3 bases and J shed 4 bases, with 10 bases lying between them. The germline V gene has CDR1 MNHEY and CDR2 SMNVEV (reference sequence). The CDR3 consists of 13 residues. CDR3: CASSLTRGYEQYF. CDR3 nucleotide sequence: TGTGCCAGCAGTTTGACCAGGGGATACGAGCAGTACTTC.

The V gene is TRBV9, the J gene TRBJ2-3; TRBD2 matches 10 bases. Germline assignment: CDR1 SGDLS and CDR2 YYNGEE. The CDR3 contains 15 residues. Losses at the gene ends were 2 bases for V and 3 bases for J; bases not matched to a gene: 3. This CDR3 is CASSVLAGVTDTQYF. CDR3 sequence (DNA): TGTGCCAGCAGCGTGCTAGCGGGGGTTACAGATACGCAGTATTTT.

V usage is TRBV4-2 and J usage is TRBJ1-1; 7 positions match TRBD1. CDR3 size: 16 residues. The germline V gene has CDR1 LGHNA and CDR2 YNFKEQ. The J segment lost 1 base and the V segment lost 0 bases, leaving 5 bases of the junction unmatched. CDR3 nucleotide sequence: TGTGCCAGCAGCCAAGAACAGGGACAGCCGAACACTGAAGCTTTCTTT. The encoded protein is CASSQEQGQPNTEAFF.

This chain connects TRBV15 to TRBJ2-1, with a weak D call TRBD2 (5 bases). Germline V CDR1 and CDR2: LNHNV, YYDKDF (reference sequence). Trimming shortened V by 3 bases and J by 3 bases, and 9 bases separated the two germline ends. The CDR3 sequence is 14 residues long. CDR3 residues: CATSRARDYNEQFF. The CDR3 DNA reads as TGTGCCACCAGCAGGGCCCGGGACTACAATGAGCAGTTCTTC.

The CDR3 loop reads CASSQEGTTFQPQHF. CDR3 in DNA: TGTGCCAGCAGCCAAGAGGGGACAACCTTTCAGCCCCAGCATTTT. This rearrangement joins TRBV4-2 to TRBJ1-5; D may be TRBD1 (6 bases). The V end was cut by 0 bases, the J end by 6 bases, with 12 bases between. CDR3 length: 15 residues. Germline V lookup: CDR1 LGHNA, CDR2 YNFKEQ.

With regard to this clone: Germline is not matched at one junction end, which may reflect a read error. The chain uses TRBV2 and TRBJ2-1, with 7 bases fitting TRBD2. The CDR3 has 11 residues. Germline V lookup: CDR1 SNHLY, CDR2 FYNNEI. The CDR3, as DNA: TGTGCCAGCAGGGTAGCGGGTGAGAAGTTCTTC. Translated: CASRVAGEKFF.

This clone was seen a single time. The chain uses TRBV29-1 and TRBJ2-1; 8 bases map to TRBD2. CDR3 length: 14 amino acids. Trimming cost V 4 bases and J 4 bases; bases outside gene matches: 6. Looked up from germline, CDR1 is SQVTM and CDR2 is ANQGSEA. CDR3 in DNA: TGCAGCGTTGTTTTAGCGGGGCCTTACAATGAGCAGTTCTTC. Translation: CSVVLAGPYNEQFF.

This rearrangement joins TRBV4-3 to TRBJ2-4, with 8 positions matching TRBD1. CDR3 length equals 15 residues. V shed 2 bases, J shed 5 bases, and the junction held 5 bases outside the gene matches. CDR1 and CDR2 from the germline V gene are LGHNA and YSLEER. The CDR3 reads CASSQHRGVENIQYF. The CDR3 DNA reads TGCGCCAGCAGCCAACACAGGGGGGTGGAAAACATTCAGTACTTC.

This chain connects TRBV7-8 to TRBJ2-2; 13 bases align to TRBD2. The V and J ends lost 5 bases and 0 bases, in that order; junction bases with no gene match: 12. The CDR3 is made up of 20 amino acids. Germline V lookup: CDR1 SGHVS, CDR2 FQNEAQ. The CDR3 loop reads CASSTPRLAGGLANTGELFF. CDR3 nucleotides: TGTGCCAGCAGCACTCCTAGACTAGCGGGGGGCCTAGCGAACACCGGGGAGCTGTTTTTT.

The rearrangement joins TRBV5-1 to TRBJ1-2; tentatively, D is TRBD1 (5 bases). The V end lost 5 bases, the J end lost 2 bases, and 19 bases lay between the germline ends. This CDR3 has 16 amino acids. Germline values: CDR1 SGHRS, CDR2 YFSETQ. In DNA form, the CDR3 reads TGCGCCAGCAGACAAATGTCAGGGTGGCGAAACTATGGCTACACCTTC. It codes for CASRQMSGWRNYGYTF.

The chain has TRBV7-6 and TRBJ2-7; a possible D gene is TRBD2 (7 bases). The length of the CDR3 is 14 residues. Trimming stripped 8 bases from V and 2 bases from J, with 16 bases between. Germline CDR1 and CDR2: SGHVS and FNYEAQ. CDR3 in DNA: TGTGCCAGCGCCTCCCGGGGGGCGGCCTACGAGCAGTACTTC. This encodes CASASRGAAYEQYF.

This clone appeared a few times. The CDR3: CASSEIWEKFF. The CDR3 DNA reads TGTGCCAGCAGTGAAATTTGGGAGAAGTTCTTT. This chain links TRBV2 with TRBJ1-1, with D unresolved. This CDR3 has 11 residues. From germline, CDR1 is SNHLY and CDR2 FYNNEI. V dropped 2 bases and J dropped 14 bases, with 12 bases sitting between them.

The chain combines TRBV4-1 with TRBJ2-1, with D possibly matching TRBD2 (6 bases). Trimming cost V 0 bases and J 6 bases, with 12 bases left between them. Germline-derived CDR1 and CDR2 are MGHRA and YSYEKL. The CDR3 totals 15 residues. This CDR3 is CASSQDGGMGNEQFF. The CDR3, as DNA: TGCGCCAGCAGCCAAGATGGGGGGATGGGCAATGAGCAGTTCTTC.

The chain employs TRBV11-2 and TRBJ1-2, with 10 bases fitting TRBD1. In germline, CDR1 is SGHAT, CDR2 FQNNGV. CDR3 length: 17 residues. With 1 base clipped from V and 1 base from J, the junction kept 6 bases outside the gene matches. The CDR3, as DNA: TGTGCCAGCAGCTTAGGGACAGGGGGGTTAAGTAACTATGGCTACACCTTC. Translating gives CASSLGTGGLSNYGYTF.

The V gene is TRBV25-1, the J gene TRBJ2-6; no reliable D call. V was cut by 3 bases and J by 13 bases, with 10 bases left in between. The germline V gene has CDR1 MGHDK and CDR2 SYGVNS. CDR3 length: 12 amino acids. CDR3 amino acids: CASSDLGPVLTF. CDR3 in DNA: TGTGCCAGCAGTGACTTGGGCCCTGTCCTGACTTTC.